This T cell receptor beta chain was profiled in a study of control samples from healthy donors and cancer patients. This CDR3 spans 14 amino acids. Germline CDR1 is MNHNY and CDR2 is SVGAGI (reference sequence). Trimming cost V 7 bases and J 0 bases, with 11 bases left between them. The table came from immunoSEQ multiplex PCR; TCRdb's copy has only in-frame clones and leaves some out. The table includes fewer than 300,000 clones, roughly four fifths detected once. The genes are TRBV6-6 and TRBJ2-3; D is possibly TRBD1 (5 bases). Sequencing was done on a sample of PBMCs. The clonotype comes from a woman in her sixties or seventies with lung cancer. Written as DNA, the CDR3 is TGTGCCAGCACCCAGACAGTCAGCACAGATACGCAGTATTTT. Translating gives CASTQTVSTDTQYF.